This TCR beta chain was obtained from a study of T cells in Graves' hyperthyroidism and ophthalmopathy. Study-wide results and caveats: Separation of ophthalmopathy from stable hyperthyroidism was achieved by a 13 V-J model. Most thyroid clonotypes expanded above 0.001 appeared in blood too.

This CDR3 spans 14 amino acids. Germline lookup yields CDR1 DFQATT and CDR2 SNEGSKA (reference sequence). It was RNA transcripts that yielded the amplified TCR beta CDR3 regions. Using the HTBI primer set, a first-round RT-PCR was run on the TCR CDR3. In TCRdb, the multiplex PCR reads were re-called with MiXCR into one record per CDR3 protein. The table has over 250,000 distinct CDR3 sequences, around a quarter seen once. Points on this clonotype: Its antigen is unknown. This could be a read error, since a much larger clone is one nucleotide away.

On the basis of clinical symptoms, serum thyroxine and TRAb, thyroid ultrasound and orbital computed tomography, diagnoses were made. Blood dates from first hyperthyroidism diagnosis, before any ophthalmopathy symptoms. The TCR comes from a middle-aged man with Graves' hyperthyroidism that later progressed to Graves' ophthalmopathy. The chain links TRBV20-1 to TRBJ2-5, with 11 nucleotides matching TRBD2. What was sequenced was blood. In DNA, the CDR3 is TGCAGTGCTAGAGGGACTAGCGGGCAAGAGACCCAGGACTTC. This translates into CSARGTSGQETQDF.